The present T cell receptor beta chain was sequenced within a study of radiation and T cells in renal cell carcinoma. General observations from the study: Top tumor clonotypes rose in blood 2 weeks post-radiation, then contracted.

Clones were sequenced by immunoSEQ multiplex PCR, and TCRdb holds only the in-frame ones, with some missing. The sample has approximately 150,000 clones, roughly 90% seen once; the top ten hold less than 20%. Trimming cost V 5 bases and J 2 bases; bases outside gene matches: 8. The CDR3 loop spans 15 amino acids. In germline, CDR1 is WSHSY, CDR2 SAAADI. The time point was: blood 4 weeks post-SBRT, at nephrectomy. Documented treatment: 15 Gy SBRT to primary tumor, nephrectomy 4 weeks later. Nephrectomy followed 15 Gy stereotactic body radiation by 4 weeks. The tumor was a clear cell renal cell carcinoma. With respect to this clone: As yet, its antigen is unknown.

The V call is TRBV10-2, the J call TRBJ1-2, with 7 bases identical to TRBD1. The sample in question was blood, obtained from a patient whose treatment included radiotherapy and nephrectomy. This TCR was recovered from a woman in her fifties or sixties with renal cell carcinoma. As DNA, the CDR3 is TGCGCCAGCAGTTCTACGGACAGGCCCAACTATGGCTACACCTTC. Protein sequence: CASSSTDRPNYGYTF.